The next 11 T cell receptor beta chains were all read from a single sample in a study of cytomegalovirus exposure and HLA in healthy donors. The PCR employed 60 Vbeta primers together with 13 Jbeta primers. TCRdb keeps only in-frame clones here, not all; method: immunoSEQ multiplex PCR. The table has about 130,000 clones, 84% seen once. Sequenced: PBMCs. All receptors derive from a woman between 18 and 29 years old in good health and CMV-seropositive.

The sample holds one count of this clone. DNA of the CDR3: TGTGCCAGCAGCCTAACAGGGCAGAACACCGGGGAGCTGTTTTTT. It is translated as CASSLTGQNTGELFF. V and J are TRBV5-5 and TRBJ2-2; possible D gene TRBD1, 6 bases. The CDR3 contains 15 residues. Germline assignment: CDR1 SGHKS and CDR2 YYEKEE (reference sequence). V was clipped by 4 bases and J by 1 base, with 11 bases between them.

The chain links TRBV4-1 to TRBJ1-1; D call uncertain. This CDR3 region has 11 residues. Germline assignment: CDR1 MGHRA and CDR2 YSYEKL. V dropped 0 bases and J dropped 8 bases, with 4 bases sitting between them. The CDR3 sequence: CASSQDREAFF. In DNA, the CDR3 is TGCGCCAGCAGCCAAGACAGGGAAGCTTTCTTT.

The rearrangement joins TRBV10-1 to TRBJ1-1; no definite D call. The CDR3 totals 16 residues. Germline V CDR1 and CDR2: WNHNN, SYGVQD (reference sequence). V was clipped by 6 bases and J by 7 bases, with 24 bases between them. The DNA of the CDR3 is TGCGCCAGCAGCCTGCCGGAGGGCGGACTTGGAGGTGAAGCTTTCTTT. Translation gives CASSLPEGGLGGEAFF.

This chain links TRBV6-1 with TRBJ2-5; D may be TRBD2 (5 bases). This CDR3 is built from 14 residues. Looked up from germline, CDR1 is MNHNS and CDR2 is SASEGT. V was shortened by 5 bases and J by 5 bases, with 15 bases between the two germline ends. The CDR3 sequence: CASSTIPPGETQYF. CDR3 bases: TGTGCCAGCAGTACCATCCCGCCGGGGGAGACCCAGTACTTC.

This clone was seen only a few times. The chain links TRBV6-6 to TRBJ2-3; D possibly corresponds to TRBD1 (6 bases). Germline V gene lookup returns CDR1 MNHNY and CDR2 SVGAGI (reference sequence). Trimming took off 2 bases at V and 5 bases at J, with 14 bases between the two ends. This CDR3 is 15 amino acids long. The CDR3 loop reads CASSYLSRGGDTQYF. The CDR3 DNA reads TGTGCCAGCAGTTACCTTTCCAGGGGTGGAGATACGCAGTATTTT.

The chain has TRBV27 and TRBJ1-2, with 10 bases matching TRBD1. Germline-derived CDR1 and CDR2 are MNHEY and SMNVEV (reference sequence). The CDR3 has 14 amino acids. The V gene end was trimmed by 4 bases and the J gene end by 8 bases; junction bases not matched to a gene: 7. Written as DNA, the CDR3 is TGTGCCAGCAGTTCGTCGGGACAGGGGAGGGGCTACACCTTC. Translation: CASSSSGQGRGYTF.

The rearrangement uses TRBV27 and TRBJ1-4; TRBD1 aligns across 9 bases. Trimming took 8 bases from V and 8 from J; bases not matched to a gene: 6. The CDR3 length is 13 residues. The V gene's germline CDR1 is MNHEY and CDR2 SMNVEV (reference sequence). CDR3 DNA: TGTGCCAGCCAGGGACAGGGTACAGAAAAACTGTTTTTT. Protein product: CASQGQGTEKLFF.

This clone was found once. This chain uses TRBV10-3 with TRBJ1-2, with 8 bases matching TRBD1. Unmatched junction bases numbered 7, after V lost 4 bases and J lost 6 bases. The CDR3 length is 14 residues. Germline lookup yields CDR1 ENHRY and CDR2 SYGVKD. CDR3 amino acids: CAISGGTGGNGYTF. Here the CDR3 DNA reads TGTGCCATCAGTGGAGGGACAGGAGGGAATGGCTACACCTTC.

This clone appeared a few times. The genes are TRBV6-1 and TRBJ2-1, with TRBD1 as a possible D gene (6 bases). The CDR3 totals 12 residues. Germline assignment: CDR1 MNHNS and CDR2 SASEGT. Between the trimmed V and J ends, which lost 8 bases and 9 bases, there was a span of 14 bases. The chain's CDR3 is CASSLGTPEQFF. The DNA for the CDR3 is TGTGCCAGCTCCCTTGGGACACCTGAGCAGTTCTTC.

The chain links TRBV28 to TRBJ2-5; the D gene is possibly TRBD2 (7 bases). V was pared by 6 bases and J by 5 bases, with 25 bases between. CDR3 length: 17 amino acids. Germline V gene sequence: CDR1 MDHEN, CDR2 SYDVKM. CDR3 region: CASSSGSGGGLGETQYF. CDR3 nucleotide sequence: TGTGCCAGCAGCTCCGGTTCGGGCGGGGGCCTTGGGGAGACCCAGTACTTC. Drawing the rest from reference TRBV28 and TRBJ2-5, the complete variable domain is DVKVTQSSRYLVKRTGEKVFLECVQDMDHENMFWYRQDPGLGLRLIYFSYDVKMKEKGDIPEGYSVSREKKERFSLILESASTNQTSMYLCASSSGSGGGLGETQYFGPGTRLLVL.

V and J are TRBV9 and TRBJ2-3, with 11 bases aligning to TRBD2. Trimming removed 0 bases from V and 5 bases from J; junction bases left unmatched: 8. The CDR3 consists of 17 residues. Germline assignment: CDR1 SGDLS and CDR2 YYNGEE. This CDR3 is CASSVGPSGGHRDTQYF. Written as DNA, the CDR3 is TGTGCCAGCAGCGTAGGACCTAGCGGGGGGCACCGAGATACGCAGTATTTT. Supplemented by reference TRBV9 and TRBJ2-3, the full variable domain reads DSGVTQTPKHLITATGQRVTLRCSPRSGDLSVYWYQQSLDQGLQFLIQYYNGEERAKGNILERFSAQQFPDLHSELNLSSLELGDSALYFCASSVGPSGGHRDTQYFGPGTRLTVL.